A single sample is the source of the 7 T cell receptor beta chains below, sequenced in a study of blood T cell repertoires in COVID-19. Assay: immunoSEQ multiplex PCR; the TCRdb copy retains only in-frame clones and omits some. The repertoire holds roughly 340,000 clones, with roughly 90% as singletons. Sample: peripheral blood. The receptors were gathered from a woman in her 70s with COVID-19, enrolled during active disease.

The chain joins TRBV18 to TRBJ1-2; a possible D gene is TRBD1 (6 bases). Germline V gene data show CDR1 as KGHSH and CDR2 as LQKENI. Trimming shortened V by 2 bases and J by 3 bases, and 13 bases separated the two germline ends. This CDR3 contains 15 residues. CDR3 amino acids: CASSPWSRGDYGYTF. The CDR3 DNA follows: TGTGCCAGCTCACCATGGTCCAGGGGCGACTATGGCTACACCTTC. Full variable domain (remainder filled in from reference TRBV18 and TRBJ1-2): NAGVMQNPRHLVRRRGQEARLRCSPMKGHSHVYWYRQLPEEGLKFMVYLQKENIIDESGMPKERFSAEFPKEGPSILRIQQVVRGDSAAYFCASSPWSRGDYGYTFGSGTRLTVV.

This clone was recorded once. This sequence joins TRBV6-6 and TRBJ2-7, with 9 bases fitting TRBD2. J lost 3 bases, V lost 8 bases, and 5 bases had no gene match. Germline CDR1 reads MNHNY; CDR2 reads SVGAGI (reference sequence). The CDR3 is 13 residues long. CDR3 sequence (DNA): TGTGCCAGCGGTTTAGCGGGGGACTACGAGCAGTACTTC. Its translation: CASGLAGDYEQYF.

The chain combines TRBV2 with TRBJ2-7; no reliable D call. Deletions cut 2 bases from V and 6 bases from J, with 8 bases between. Germline CDR1 and CDR2: SNHLY and FYNNEI. This CDR3 is 12 amino acids long. CDR3 residues: CASSEKLTEQYF. In DNA form, the CDR3 reads TGTGCCAGCAGTGAAAAACTCACCGAGCAGTACTTC.

The table lists this clone with a count of one. The rearrangement links TRBV3-1 (or the pseudogene TRBV3-2) to TRBJ1-1; D gene ambiguous. V shed 4 bases and J shed 5 bases, with 11 bases lying between them. The germline V gene has CDR1 LGHDT and CDR2 YNNKEL (reference sequence). The CDR3 runs 13 residues. Here the CDR3 reads CASSRSHLTEAFF. The CDR3, as DNA: TGTGCCAGCAGCCGATCCCACTTAACTGAAGCTTTCTTT.

The rearrangement links TRBV7-8 to TRBJ1-4; TRBD1 aligns across 7 bases. Germline V gives CDR1 SGHVS, CDR2 FQNEAQ. Trimming cost V 6 bases and J 0 bases; bases outside gene matches: 4. The CDR3 has 15 amino acids. The CDR3 protein is CASRQGQTTNEKLFF. In DNA form, the CDR3 reads TGTGCCAGCAGACAGGGACAGACAACTAATGAAAAACTGTTTTTT.

V is TRBV2 and J is TRBJ2-1, with D unclear. The CDR3 totals 14 residues. Trimming took off 6 bases at V and 0 bases at J, with 9 bases between the two ends. CDR1 is SNHLY and CDR2 is FYNNEI in the germline V gene. CDR3 region: CASRERSSYNEQFF. CDR3 nucleotides: TGTGCCAGCAGGGAGAGGAGCTCCTACAATGAGCAGTTCTTC.

CDR3 nucleotides: TGTGCCAGCCACCGGAGGGAGAACACTGAAGCTTTCTTT. Its translation is CASHRRENTEAFF. This sequence joins TRBV12-3 or TRBV12-4 and TRBJ1-1, with D hard to call. The CDR3 sequence is 13 residues long. V lost 8 bases and J 1 base, leaving 11 bases between the germline ends.